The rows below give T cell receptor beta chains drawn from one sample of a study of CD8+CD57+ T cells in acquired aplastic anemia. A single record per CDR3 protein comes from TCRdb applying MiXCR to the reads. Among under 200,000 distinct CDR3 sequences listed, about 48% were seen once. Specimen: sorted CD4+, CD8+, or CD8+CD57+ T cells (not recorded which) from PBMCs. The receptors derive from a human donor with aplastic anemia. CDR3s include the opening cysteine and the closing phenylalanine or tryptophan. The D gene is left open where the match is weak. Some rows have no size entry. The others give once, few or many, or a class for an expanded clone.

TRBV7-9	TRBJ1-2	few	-	TGTGCCAGTGGGGGGTACGGCTACACCTTC	CASGGYGYTF
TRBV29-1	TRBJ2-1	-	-	TGCAGCGTGACCACCCCAGGTAATGAGCAGTTCTTC	CSVTTPGNEQFF
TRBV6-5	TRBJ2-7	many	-	TGTGCCAGCACTTTTGCCTACGAGCAGTACTTC	CASTFAYEQYF
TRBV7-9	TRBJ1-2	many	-	TGTGCCAGCAGCTTAGTCCCAGGGATGAATGGCTACACCTTC	CASSLVPGMNGYTF
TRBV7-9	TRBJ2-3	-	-	TGTGCCAGCAGCGCCTCTGGGAGCACAGATACGCAGTATTTT	CASSASGSTDTQYF
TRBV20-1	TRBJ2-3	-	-	TGCAGTGCTAGAGATAATGCCGGGAGCCGCACAGATACGCAGTATTTT	CSARDNAGSRTDTQYF
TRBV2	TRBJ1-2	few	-	TGTGCCAGCAGTACCGACAGTAACTATGGCTACACCTTC	CASSTDSNYGYTF
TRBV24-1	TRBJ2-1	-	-	TGTGCCACCAGTGATCACGGACAGCTACAGTTCTTC	CATSDHGQLQFF
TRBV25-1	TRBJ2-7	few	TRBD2	TGTGCCAGCAGTGAGCGAAGGAGTACCGGGACTAGCTTGGGAGAGCAGTACTTC	CASSERRSTGTSLGEQYF
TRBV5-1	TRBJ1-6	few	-	TGCGCCAGCAGCTTGAAATCTGGGGGTGCTTCACCCCTCCACTTT	CASSLKSGGASPLHF
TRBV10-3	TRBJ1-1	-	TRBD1	TGTGCCATCAGTGAGTCGACGACAGGGCGAGAGAACACTGAAGCTTTCTTT	CAISESTTGRENTEAFF
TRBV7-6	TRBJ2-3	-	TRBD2	TGTGCCAGCAGCTTTAGCGGGAGGGCCTTGGCAGATACGCAGTATTTT	CASSFSGRALADTQYF
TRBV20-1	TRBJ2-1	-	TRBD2	TGCAGTGCCCCTAGGCGGGAGGTCCCCTACAATGAGCAGTTCTTC	CSAPRREVPYNEQFF
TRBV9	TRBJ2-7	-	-	TGTGCCAGCAGCGTAGATGCGGGCGCTACAGCCGAGCAGTACTTC	CASSVDAGATAEQYF
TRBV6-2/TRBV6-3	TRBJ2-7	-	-	TGTGCCAGTAGGACTGACGGGAACTCCTACGAGCAGTACTTC	CASRTDGNSYEQYF
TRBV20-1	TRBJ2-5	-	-	TGCAGTGCTCCTGACCCCCGGGGGATCCAAGATACCCAGTACTTC	CSAPDPRGIQDTQYF
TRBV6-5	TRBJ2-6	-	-	TGTGCCAGCAGTTACCGACGGGGGACTGGGGCCAACGTCCTGACTTTC	CASSYRRGTGANVLTF
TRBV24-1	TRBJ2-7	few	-	TGTGCCACCAGTGGCGATGTCAGGCGACGATACGAGCAGTACTTC	CATSGDVRRRYEQYF
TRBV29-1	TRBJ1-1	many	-	TGCAGCGTTGTCGGCACTGAAGCTTTCTTT	CSVVGTEAFF
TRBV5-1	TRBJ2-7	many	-	TGCGCCAGCAGCTTGAAGCAGGTCTCCCTCGAGCAGTACTTC	CASSLKQVSLEQYF